Below are 20 T cell receptor beta chains sequenced from a single sample in a study of beta chain features in type 1 diabetes. What was sequenced were expressed TCRB transcripts, since all of the isolated RNA had been reverse transcribed. The method was immunoSEQ multiplex PCR; TCRdb's version includes in-frame clones alone and lacks a portion of them. The sample has some 900,000 clones, roughly a sixth seen once. The specimen sequenced was naive CD4+ T cells from blood. All receptors come from a woman aged 18-29 years in good health.

The chain uses TRBV28 and TRBJ1-2; TRBD1 might be the D (6 bases). The CDR3 is 16 amino acids. The V and J ends lost 8 bases and 1 base respectively, with 20 bases between them. Germline CDR1 MDHEN, CDR2 SYDVKM. CDR3 sequence: CASLSRARGDNYGYTF. In DNA, the CDR3 is TGTGCCAGCCTTTCGAGGGCCAGGGGAGATAACTATGGCTACACCTTC.

The chain couples TRBV15 to TRBJ2-1; 9 bases align to TRBD2. With V trimmed by 1 base and J by 6 bases, 4 bases remained unmatched. This CDR3 is 15 amino acids long. Germline values: CDR1 LNHNV, CDR2 YYDKDF (reference sequence). CDR3: CATSRALAGSNEQFF. Written as DNA, the CDR3 is TGTGCCACCAGCAGAGCTCTAGCGGGAAGCAATGAGCAGTTCTTC.

The table lists this clone with a few counts. The chain couples TRBV7-9 to TRBJ1-2, with a weak D call TRBD1 (5 bases). Looked up from germline, CDR1 is SEHNR and CDR2 is FQNEAQ (reference sequence). The CDR3 extends over 14 amino acids. The ends were cut back, 5 bases at V and 8 bases at J, with 18 bases in the middle. The CDR3 DNA sequence: TGTGCCAGCAGCACTAACCCGGGGACCATAGGCTACACCTTC. It encodes CASSTNPGTIGYTF. Looking up the rest from reference TRBV7-9 and TRBJ1-2 gives the full variable domain: DTGVSQNPRHKITKRGQNVTFRCDPISEHNRLYWYRQTLGQGPEFLTYFQNEAQLEKSRLLSDRFSAERPKGSFSTLEIQRTEQGDSAMYLCASSTNPGTIGYTFGSGTRLTVV.

The table lists this clone with a few counts. The chain has TRBV2 and TRBJ1-2, with 9 bases identical to TRBD1. With V trimmed by 2 bases and J by 3 bases, 13 bases remained unmatched. Germline values: CDR1 SNHLY, CDR2 FYNNEI. The CDR3 contains 18 residues. CDR3: CASSESVVGTGKDYGYTF. The CDR3, as DNA: TGTGCCAGCAGTGAATCGGTCGTAGGGACAGGGAAGGACTATGGCTACACCTTC.

Here the CDR3 DNA reads TGTGCCAGTAGTAGAGAAGTTAATGACTACAATGAGCAGTTCTTC. This codes for CASSREVNDYNEQFF. The chain combines TRBV19 with TRBJ2-1; D not resolved. Germline CDR1 LNHDA, CDR2 SQIVND (reference sequence). Trimming took off 4 bases at V and 3 bases at J, with 13 bases between the two ends. The CDR3 contains 15 residues.

V gene TRBV7-3 combines with J gene TRBJ1-1; 10 bases are shared with TRBD1. This CDR3 is built from 17 residues. The germline V gene encodes CDR1 SGHTA and CDR2 FQGTGA. The V and J ends lost 0 bases and 5 bases, in that order; junction bases with no gene match: 9. The CDR3: CASSLTGRDRGKTEAFF. CDR3 bases: TGTGCCAGCAGCTTAACGGGCCGGGACAGGGGAAAAACTGAAGCTTTCTTT.

The table lists this clone with a few counts. A junction end diverges from the germline sequence, so it may reflect a read error. The chain carries TRBV7-9 and TRBJ1-2, with D unresolved. The germline V gene has CDR1 SEHNR and CDR2 FQNEAQ (reference sequence). The CDR3 covers 13 residues. The CDR3 here is CASSLSRTPNRTF. In DNA, the CDR3 is TGTGCCAGCAGCTTAAGCCGAACCCCGAACAGAACGTTC.

This chain uses TRBV11-1 with TRBJ2-5; a weak D match, TRBD2 (5 bases). The germline V gene has CDR1 SGHAT and CDR2 FQDESV (reference sequence). CDR3 length: 16 amino acids. V shed 2 bases and J shed 4 bases, with 17 bases lying between them. The CDR3 nucleotides read TGTGCCAGCAGCTTACGGACCGACGGGGTTGGAGAGACCCAGTACTTC. Translated, it gives CASSLRTDGVGETQYF.

This sequence joins TRBV7-9 and TRBJ1-3; D remains unclear. The CDR3 sequence is 15 residues long. Germline V gene sequence: CDR1 SEHNR, CDR2 FQNEAQ (reference sequence). V was cut by 2 bases and J by 0 bases, with 8 bases left in between. The CDR3 is CASSLSPNSGNTIYF. The CDR3, as DNA: TGTGCCAGCAGCTTAAGTCCGAACTCTGGAAACACCATATATTTT. The whole variable domain, remainder taken from reference TRBV7-9 and TRBJ1-3, is DTGVSQNPRHKITKRGQNVTFRCDPISEHNRLYWYRQTLGQGPEFLTYFQNEAQLEKSRLLSDRFSAERPKGSFSTLEIQRTEQGDSAMYLCASSLSPNSGNTIYFGEGSWLTVV.

The rearrangement links TRBV18 to TRBJ2-2; no reliable D call. This CDR3 region has 16 residues. The ends were cut back, 3 bases at V and 0 bases at J, with 11 bases in the middle. Germline V lookup: CDR1 KGHSH, CDR2 LQKENI. The CDR3 here is CASSPAGQPNTGELFF. The DNA for the CDR3 is TGTGCCAGCTCACCGGCCGGGCAGCCGAACACCGGGGAGCTGTTTTTT.

This clone has a handful of counts. The chain joins TRBV6-5 to TRBJ2-6; 7 bases line up with TRBD1. The CDR3 totals 15 residues. V shed 6 bases and J 2 bases; nucleotides not matched to a gene: 4. CDR1 is MNHEY, CDR2 SVGAGI, per germline. The CDR3 region is CASSADRAGANVLTF. The DNA for the CDR3 is TGTGCCAGCAGCGCCGACAGGGCTGGGGCCAACGTCCTGACTTTC.

The rearrangement uses TRBV11-2 and TRBJ2-6; D is unclear. Deletions cut 1 base from V and 0 bases from J, with 4 bases between. The CDR3 runs 15 residues. Germline CDR1 reads SGHAT; CDR2 reads FQNNGV. The CDR3 DNA follows: TGTGCCAGCAGCTTAGGGAACTCTGGGGCCAACGTCCTGACTTTC. Encoded protein: CASSLGNSGANVLTF.

The chain has TRBV4-2 and TRBJ2-7; D remains ambiguous. CDR3 length: 10 amino acids. Germline CDR1 reads LGHNA; CDR2 reads YNFKEQ. The CDR3 sequence is CVEWRGEQYF. The DNA for the CDR3 is TGTGTCGAATGGCGCGGCGAGCAGTACTTC.

The V call is TRBV2, the J call TRBJ2-3; 9 nucleotides align to TRBD1. The J segment lost 2 bases and the V segment lost 5 bases, leaving 2 bases of the junction unmatched. Germline V gene lookup returns CDR1 SNHLY and CDR2 FYNNEI. This CDR3 region has 14 residues. The CDR3 DNA follows: TGTGCCAGCAGTCGGGACAGGGACACAGATACGCAGTATTTT. Encoded protein: CASSRDRDTDTQYF.

The rearrangement joins TRBV4-3 to TRBJ2-2; D perhaps matches TRBD1 (6 bases). V was trimmed by 0 bases and J by 6 bases, leaving 11 bases between them. The germline gives CDR1 LGHNA, CDR2 YSLEER. The length of the CDR3 is 15 residues. CDR3 DNA: TGCGCCAGCAGCCAAGATTACAGGGTCGCCGGGGAGCTGTTTTTT. Translating it yields CASSQDYRVAGELFF.

The CDR3 DNA sequence: TGTGCCAGCTCACCACCTAGCGCGGGGGAGACCCAGTACTTC. Amino acids: CASSPPSAGETQYF. The chain has TRBV18 and TRBJ2-5; perhaps TRBD2 as D (6 bases). This CDR3 is 14 amino acids long. CDR1 and CDR2 from the germline V gene are KGHSH and LQKENI. Trimming removed 0 bases from V and 5 bases from J, with 10 bases in between.

In DNA, the CDR3 is TGTGCCATCAGGGGTCAGGGGGCGCTTCTCGAGACCCAGTACTTC. Its protein is CAIRGQGALLETQYF. The rearrangement links TRBV10-3 to TRBJ2-5; 8 bases line up with TRBD1. The CDR3 runs 15 residues. Germline CDR1 reads ENHRY; CDR2 reads SYGVKD. The trim removed 6 bases at V and 5 bases at J, leaving 11 bases unmatched.

Of note for this clone: This specimen includes other DNA sequences encoding the same CDR3. The rearrangement uses TRBV5-1 and TRBJ2-4; D gene ambiguous. Germline V CDR1 and CDR2: SGHRS, YFSETQ. Trimming took 0 bases from V and 0 from J, leaving 4 bases between them. The CDR3 has 14 residues. CDR3 loop: CASSLVGAKNIQYF. The CDR3 bases are TGCGCCAGCAGCTTGGTCGGAGCCAAAAACATTCAGTACTTC.

This clone turned up a few times. The chain links TRBV2 to TRBJ1-2; D gene unclear. Trimming took off 0 bases at V and 6 bases at J, with 14 bases between the two ends. The CDR3 has 15 amino acids. Germline CDR1 is SNHLY and CDR2 is FYNNEI. The CDR3: CASSEAAAGFNGYTF. In DNA form, the CDR3 reads TGTGCCAGCAGTGAAGCGGCCGCGGGTTTCAATGGCTACACCTTC.

This clone was seen only a few times. Other DNA sequences in this sample translate to the same CDR3. V and J are TRBV5-1 and TRBJ2-1, with D hard to call. Trimming shortened V by 4 bases and J by 0 bases, and 11 bases separated the two germline ends. Germline CDR1 SGHRS, CDR2 YFSETQ. The length of the CDR3 is 15 residues. The CDR3 sequence: CASSLLDSSYNEQFF. The CDR3 DNA reads as TGCGCCAGCAGCCTTCTAGATAGCTCCTACAATGAGCAGTTCTTC.